The 30 T cell receptor beta chains presented below share a single source sample, sequenced in a study of blood T cell repertoires in COVID-19. Profiling relied on immunoSEQ multiplex PCR, and the TCRdb table lists in-frame clones only, not all of them. The table records around 230,000 clones, approximately 91% of them present only once. Sequenced sample: peripheral blood. Receptors were obtained from a man between 40 and 49 years old with acute or convalescent COVID-19.

This chain's CDR3 is CASSLGRSINNEQFF. The CDR3 coding sequence is TGTGCCAGCAGCCTGGGGAGGTCAATAAACAATGAGCAGTTCTTC. The chain combines TRBV7-8 with TRBJ2-1; tentative D call: TRBD2 (6 bases). V was pared by 5 bases and J by 5 bases, with 16 bases between. CDR3 length: 15 residues. CDR1 is SGHVS and CDR2 is FQNEAQ in the germline V gene.

V and J are TRBV30 and TRBJ2-1; 12 bases line up with TRBD2. The V and J ends lost 0 bases and 10 bases, in that order; junction bases with no gene match: 10. This CDR3 contains 16 residues. Germline V gives CDR1 GTSNPN, CDR2 SVGIG (reference sequence). The CDR3 loop is CAWSVGASGRGREQFF. Here the CDR3 DNA reads TGTGCCTGGAGTGTAGGGGCTAGCGGGAGGGGGCGGGAGCAGTTCTTC.

The chain combines TRBV6-2 or TRBV6-3 with TRBJ2-1; 9 bases line up with TRBD2. The CDR3 spans 17 residues. V lost 2 bases and J lost 5; bases outside the gene matches: 10. Germline V lookup: CDR1 MNHEY, CDR2 SVGEGT. CDR3 nucleotide sequence: TGTGCCAGCAGTTACCCGAGGACTAGCGCCGCAGACAATGAGCAGTTCTTC. It specifies CASSYPRTSAADNEQFF.

This clone was recorded a few times. V and J are TRBV27 and TRBJ1-2; no clear D. This CDR3 comprises 15 residues. Germline V gene lookup returns CDR1 MNHEY and CDR2 SMNVEV (reference sequence). V dropped 4 bases and J dropped 0 bases, with 12 bases sitting between them. The CDR3 loop reads CASSSGGLPNYGYTF. CDR3 sequence (DNA): TGTGCCAGCAGTTCAGGAGGACTCCCTAACTATGGCTACACCTTC.

In this sample, this clone turned up once. The chain combines TRBV13 with TRBJ2-3; 7 bases agree with TRBD1. Trimming took 5 bases from V and 3 from J; bases not matched to a gene: 2. Per germline, CDR1 PRHDT and CDR2 FYEKMQ (reference sequence). The CDR3 loop spans 13 amino acids. This CDR3 is CASSPTGTDTQYF. CDR3 coding DNA: TGTGCCAGCAGCCCGACAGGGACAGATACGCAGTATTTT.

This clone was seen only once. The gene calls are TRBV28 and TRBJ1-2; no firm D call. This CDR3 comprises 14 residues. The germline V and J ends were trimmed by 1 base and 2 bases, with 8 bases remaining between them. Germline CDR1 is MDHEN and CDR2 is SYDVKM. CDR3 loop: CASSLSGKNYGYTF. In DNA, the CDR3 is TGTGCCAGCAGTTTATCCGGGAAAAACTATGGCTACACCTTC.

This chain connects TRBV2 to TRBJ2-5; weak D call: TRBD2 (5 bases). The CDR3 contains 15 residues. The V end was cut by 4 bases, the J end by 5 bases, with 17 bases between. The V gene's germline CDR1 is SNHLY and CDR2 FYNNEI. CDR3 region: CASSVGQQGGETQYF. The CDR3 DNA sequence: TGTGCCAGCAGTGTCGGCCAACAAGGCGGGGAGACCCAGTACTTC.

On this clone: Additional DNA sequences in this sample encode the identical CDR3. This rearrangement joins TRBV27 to TRBJ2-7; TRBD1 matches 8 bases. This CDR3 contains 14 residues. Germline V gene lookup returns CDR1 MNHEY and CDR2 SMNVEV (reference sequence). V lost 5 bases, J lost 1 base, and 4 bases stayed unmatched. CDR3 sequence (DNA): TGTGCCAGCAGTCCAGACAGGGGTTCCTACGAGCAGTACTTC. Its translation is CASSPDRGSYEQYF.

The rearrangement links TRBV5-1 to TRBJ2-2, with a possible D match to TRBD2 (5 bases). The germline V and J ends were trimmed by 6 bases and 2 bases, with 11 bases remaining between them. The CDR3 is 14 residues long. The germline V gene encodes CDR1 SGHRS and CDR2 YFSETQ. CDR3 loop: CASKRVENTGELFF. The CDR3 coding sequence is TGCGCCAGCAAGAGGGTCGAAAACACCGGGGAGCTGTTTTTT.

The CDR3: CASSPQGSDTGELFF. The DNA of the CDR3 is TGTGCCAGCTCACCACAAGGGAGTGACACCGGGGAGCTGTTTTTT. The chain uses TRBV18 and TRBJ2-2, with D possibly being TRBD2 (5 bases). Trimming stripped 1 base from V and 3 bases from J, with 9 bases between. Per the germline V gene, CDR1 is KGHSH and CDR2 is LQKENI. The CDR3 consists of 15 residues.

About this clone: The same CDR3 can be traced to other DNA sequences in this sample. The CDR3 nucleotides are TGTGCCAGTAGCGGACAGGGGAACACCGGGGAGCTGTTTTTT. Translated, it gives CASSGQGNTGELFF. This chain links TRBV19 with TRBJ2-2, with 8 bases aligning to TRBD1. Trimming cost V 6 bases and J 1 base; bases outside gene matches: 1. The germline V gene encodes CDR1 LNHDA and CDR2 SQIVND (reference sequence). This CDR3 spans 14 amino acids.

The gene calls are TRBV30 and TRBJ2-7; 8 nucleotides agree with TRBD1. This CDR3 is built from 17 residues. Germline trimming cut 0 bases from V and 0 bases from J; bases unmatched to any gene: 10. CDR1 GTSNPN and CDR2 SVGIG come from the germline V gene (reference sequence). CDR3 in amino acids: CAWSVKEWDRSSYEQYF. The CDR3 nucleotides are TGTGCCTGGAGTGTAAAGGAGTGGGACAGGAGCTCCTACGAGCAGTACTTC.

The chain employs TRBV28 and TRBJ2-3; perhaps TRBD1 as D (6 bases). The germline gives CDR1 MDHEN, CDR2 SYDVKM. Between the trimmed V and J ends, which lost 4 bases and 5 bases, there was a span of 16 bases. The CDR3 runs to 15 residues. The CDR3 DNA follows: TGTGCCAGCAGTTCACCCGGGACACTACAAGATACGCAGTATTTT. Translated, it gives CASSSPGTLQDTQYF.

This chain links TRBV27 with TRBJ2-3, with no clear D. V gave up 6 bases and J gave up 6 bases, with 13 bases separating them. The germline gives CDR1 MNHEY, CDR2 SMNVEV (reference sequence). The CDR3 covers 13 residues. CDR3 region: CASSHRVGDTQYF. CDR3 nucleotide sequence: TGTGCCAGCAGCCATAGAGTCGGGGATACGCAGTATTTT.

With respect to this clone: The identical CDR3 is also encoded by other nucleotide sequences in the sample. The gene calls are TRBV6-1 and TRBJ1-1; 10 nucleotides match TRBD1. Per the germline V gene, CDR1 is MNHNS and CDR2 is SASEGT. The CDR3 runs 15 residues. The V segment lost 3 bases and the J segment 5 bases; nucleotides outside the gene matches: 6. The CDR3 region is CASSEPGQGNTEAFF. Here the CDR3 DNA reads TGTGCCAGCAGTGAGCCGGGACAGGGGAATACTGAAGCTTTCTTT.

The gene calls are TRBV19 and TRBJ1-6; D is uncertain. CDR3 length: 14 residues. Trimming removed 4 bases at V and 7 bases at J, with 11 bases between. In germline, CDR1 is LNHDA, CDR2 SQIVND (reference sequence). For the CDR3, the DNA is TGTGCCAGTAGTAGAGGGCAGGTGAATTCACCCCTCCACTTT. Translation: CASSRGQVNSPLHF.

The V and J genes are TRBV19 and TRBJ2-7, with 7 bases fitting TRBD1. CDR1 is LNHDA, CDR2 SQIVND, per germline (reference sequence). The trim removed 6 bases at V and 3 bases at J, leaving 5 bases unmatched. This CDR3 comprises 13 residues. This CDR3 reads CASRTDRDYEQYF. As DNA, the CDR3 is TGTGCCAGTAGGACCGACAGGGACTACGAGCAGTACTTC.

DNA for the CDR3: TGTGCCAGCAGCCAAGAGCCCCAGGGCGCGAACACCGGGGAGCTGTTTTTT. This sequence encodes CASSQEPQGANTGELFF. The chain carries TRBV4-2 and TRBJ2-2, with D possibly matching TRBD1 (5 bases). V lost 0 bases and J lost 0, with 11 bases in between. Germline assignment: CDR1 LGHNA and CDR2 YNFKEQ. The CDR3 totals 17 residues.

This clone was seen more than once but under ten times. The CDR3 is CATSRDWRSGGGYTF. The CDR3 nucleotides read TGTGCCACCAGCAGAGATTGGCGGTCAGGGGGCGGCTACACCTTC. The rearrangement uses TRBV15 and TRBJ1-2; TRBD1 aligns across 8 bases. There are 15 residues in the CDR3. The germline gives CDR1 LNHNV, CDR2 YYDKDF (reference sequence). Trimming took 0 bases from V and 8 from J; bases not matched to a gene: 8.

The J gene is TRBJ1-2, the V gene TRBV20-1; TRBD1 is a possible D gene (6 bases). V lost 3 bases to trimming and J lost 4 bases, with 15 bases between them. Germline CDR1 DFQATT, CDR2 SNEGSKA (reference sequence). The CDR3 totals 14 residues. This CDR3 is CSASRTGTRYGYTF. The DNA of the CDR3 is TGCAGTGCTAGTCGAACAGGGACCCGCTATGGCTACACCTTC.

The chain joins TRBV30 to TRBJ2-4; the D gene is possibly TRBD2 (5 bases). V was trimmed by 2 bases and J by 2 bases, leaving 22 bases between them. The CDR3 is 18 amino acids. CDR1 is GTSNPN, CDR2 SVGIG, per germline (reference sequence). The CDR3: CAWSPNPREGFTKNIQYF. DNA for the CDR3: TGTGCCTGGAGTCCCAACCCACGCGAGGGTTTTACCAAAAACATTCAGTACTTC.

The chain joins TRBV9 to TRBJ2-3; weak D call: TRBD2 (5 bases). This CDR3 comprises 16 residues. Trimming removed 2 bases from V and 3 bases from J, with 16 bases in between. In germline, CDR1 is SGDLS, CDR2 YYNGEE. The CDR3 loop is CASSVYGSRGTDTQYF. The CDR3 DNA follows: TGTGCCAGCAGCGTTTACGGTAGCCGGGGAACAGATACGCAGTATTTT.

The rearrangement joins TRBV27 to TRBJ2-5; 11 bases are shared with TRBD2. The CDR3 runs 16 residues. Germline V gene data show CDR1 as MNHEY and CDR2 as SMNVEV (reference sequence). Trimming cost V 4 bases and J 2 bases; bases outside gene matches: 6. CDR3 sequence: CASSYLSGRAQETQYF. DNA of the CDR3: TGTGCCAGCAGTTATCTTAGCGGGAGGGCTCAAGAGACCCAGTACTTC.

In this sample, this clone turned up a few times. This chain joins TRBV19 and TRBJ1-3, with TRBD1 matching 7 bases. Unmatched junction bases numbered 6, after V lost 3 bases and J lost 4 bases. CDR3 length equals 15 residues. Germline loops: CDR1 LNHDA, CDR2 SQIVND (reference sequence). The CDR3 here is CASSMYRGGGNTIYF. CDR3 coding DNA: TGTGCCAGTAGTATGTACAGGGGAGGCGGAAACACCATATATTTT.

This chain joins TRBV2 and TRBJ2-1, with 7 bases matching TRBD2. CDR3 length equals 14 residues. V dropped 11 bases and J dropped 4; count of bases not matched to a gene: 11. Germline V gene lookup returns CDR1 SNHLY and CDR2 FYNNEI. CDR3 loop: CAGGGGRAYNEQFF. Written as DNA, the CDR3 is TGTGCCGGGGGAGGCGGGAGAGCTTACAATGAGCAGTTCTTC.

This clone was detected only once. V gene TRBV5-4 combines with J gene TRBJ1-2, with D unresolved. Germline V gene sequence: CDR1 SGHNT, CDR2 YYREEE (reference sequence). CDR3 length: 13 amino acids. Between the trimmed V and J ends, which lost 7 bases and 3 bases, there was a span of 13 bases. The CDR3 protein is CASSPGWDYGYTF. In DNA, the CDR3 is TGTGCCAGCTCCCCCGGGTGGGACTATGGCTACACCTTC.

The V call is TRBV7-6, the J call TRBJ2-5, with D maybe TRBD1 (6 bases). V lost 5 bases to trimming and J lost 3 bases, with 10 bases between them. This CDR3 spans 13 amino acids. The germline CDR1 and CDR2 sequences are SGHVS and FNYEAQ. The CDR3 loop reads CASSPRGKETQYF. The CDR3 DNA follows: TGTGCCAGCAGCCCAAGGGGGAAAGAGACCCAGTACTTC.

The rearrangement links TRBV7-3 to TRBJ2-1; perhaps TRBD2 as D (6 bases). CDR1 is SGHTA, CDR2 FQGTGA, per germline. Trimming took off 5 bases at V and 5 bases at J, with 16 bases between the two ends. The CDR3 extends over 15 amino acids. CDR3 DNA sequence: TGTGCCAGCAGCCCTTTCGGGGGTGAACACAATGAGCAGTTCTTC. This encodes CASSPFGGEHNEQFF.

The CDR3 protein is CASSLLVMASGELFF. The CDR3 region has the DNA TGTGCCAGCAGCTTACTAGTTATGGCCTCCGGGGAGCTGTTTTTT. V and J are TRBV7-6 and TRBJ2-2; D is unresolved. CDR1 and CDR2 (germline): SGHVS, FNYEAQ. The CDR3 is made up of 15 amino acids. V lost 2 bases to trimming and J lost 6 bases, with 13 bases between them.

Here the CDR3 reads CASRSSGTENTEAFF. CDR3 DNA: TGTGCAAGTCGCTCATCCGGGACAGAGAACACTGAAGCTTTCTTT. The J gene is TRBJ1-1, the V gene TRBV12-2; the DNA was not compared with TRBD1, the D call given in the table. TRBV12-2 is a listed pseudogene. This CDR3 has 15 amino acids.